Sequencing of this T cell receptor beta chain was carried out in a study of immune evolution from preneoplasia to lung adenocarcinoma. Patients had resection in Japan or China between the mid-2010s and the late 2010s. Each case's diagnosis was confirmed by two pathologists on H&E. Points on this clone: Its target is not known.

Study findings and constraints: Normal lung had the highest top T cell clone frequencies. Clonality was highest in normal lung, lower in later-stage lesions apparently.

The repertoire was sequenced with immunoSEQ multiplex PCR; TCRdb's copy has only in-frame clones and lacks some. This sample has about 11,000 clones, with 78% found just once. The length of the CDR3 is 12 residues. The V end lost 3 bases, the J end lost 8 bases, and 8 bases lay between the germline ends. Looked up from germline, CDR1 is ENHRY and CDR2 is SYGVKD. The chain uses TRBV10-3 and TRBJ2-1; D tentatively fits TRBD1 or TRBD2 (5 bases each). What was sequenced was FFPE minimally invasive lung adenocarcinoma tissue. The TCR comes from a person aged 60 to 85 with lung adenocarcinoma. CDR3 sequence: CAISDRGDEQFF. CDR3 nucleotide sequence: TGTGCCATCAGTGACCGAGGGGATGAGCAGTTCTTC.